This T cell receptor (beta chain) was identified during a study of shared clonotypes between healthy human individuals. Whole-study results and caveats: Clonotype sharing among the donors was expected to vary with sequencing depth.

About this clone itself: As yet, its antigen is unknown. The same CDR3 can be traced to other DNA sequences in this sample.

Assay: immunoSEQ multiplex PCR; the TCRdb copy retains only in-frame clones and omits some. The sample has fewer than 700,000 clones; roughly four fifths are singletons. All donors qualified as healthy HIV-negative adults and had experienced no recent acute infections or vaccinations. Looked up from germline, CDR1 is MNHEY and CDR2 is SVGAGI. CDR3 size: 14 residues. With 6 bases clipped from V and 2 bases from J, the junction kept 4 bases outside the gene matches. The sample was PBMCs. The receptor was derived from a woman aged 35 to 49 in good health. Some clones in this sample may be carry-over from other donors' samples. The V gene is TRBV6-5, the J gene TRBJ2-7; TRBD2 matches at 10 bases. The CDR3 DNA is TGTGCCAGCAGCCCTAGCGGGAGTACCTACGAGCAGTACTTC. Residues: CASSPSGSTYEQYF.